The subject of this entry is one T cell receptor (beta chain). This sample is drawn from a study of blood T cell repertoires in COVID-19. Study overall: Acute-phase and convalescent COVID-19 samples originated in the United States, Italy and Spain.

The table came from immunoSEQ multiplex PCR; TCRdb's copy has only in-frame clones and leaves some out. Of roughly 200,000 clones detected, just under 85% appear once; the ten largest clones hold 4% to 6%. The CDR3 is 13 residues long. Germline CDR1 reads MNHEY; CDR2 reads SVGAGI. V shed 10 bases, J shed 6 bases, and the junction held 9 bases outside the gene matches. The chain combines TRBV6-5 with TRBJ1-2; 9 bases map to TRBD1. Specimen: peripheral blood. This clonotype originated in a woman aged 70 to 79 with active or convalescent COVID-19. As DNA, the CDR3 is TGTGCCACCCATGGGACAGGGTATCATGGCTACACCTTC. Amino acid sequence: CATHGTGYHGYTF.